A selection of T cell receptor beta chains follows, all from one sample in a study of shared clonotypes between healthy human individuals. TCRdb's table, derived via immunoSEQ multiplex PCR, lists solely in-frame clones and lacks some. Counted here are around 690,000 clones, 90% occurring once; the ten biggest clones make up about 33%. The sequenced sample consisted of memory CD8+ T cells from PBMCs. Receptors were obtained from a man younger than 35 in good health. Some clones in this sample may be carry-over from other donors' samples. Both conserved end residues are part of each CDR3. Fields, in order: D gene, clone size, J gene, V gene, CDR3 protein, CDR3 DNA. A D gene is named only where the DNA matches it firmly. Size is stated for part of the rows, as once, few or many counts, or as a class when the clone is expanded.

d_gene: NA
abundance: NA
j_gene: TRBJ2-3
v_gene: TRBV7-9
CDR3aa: CASSFSVSTDTQYF
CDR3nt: TGTGCCAGCAGCTTTAGCGTCTCCACAGATACGCAGTATTTT

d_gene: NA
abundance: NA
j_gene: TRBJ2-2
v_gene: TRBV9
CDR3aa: CASSAQNTGELFF
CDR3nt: TGTGCCAGCAGCGCCCAGAACACCGGGGAGCTGTTTTTT

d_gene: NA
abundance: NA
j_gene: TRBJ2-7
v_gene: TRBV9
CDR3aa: CASSPRASLTAPYEQYF
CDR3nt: TGTGCCAGCAGCCCCCGGGCTAGCCTTACGGCCCCCTACGAGCAGTACTTC

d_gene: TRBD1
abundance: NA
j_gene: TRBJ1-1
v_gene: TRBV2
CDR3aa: CASRQGAGIDTEAFF
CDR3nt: TGTGCCAGCCGACAGGGGGCAGGAATTGACACTGAAGCTTTCTTT

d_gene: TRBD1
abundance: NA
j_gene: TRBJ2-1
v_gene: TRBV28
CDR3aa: CASSRTGDNEQFF
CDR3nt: TGTGCCAGCAGCCGGACAGGGGACAATGAGCAGTTCTTC

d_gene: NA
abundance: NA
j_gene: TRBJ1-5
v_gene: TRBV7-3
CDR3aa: CARSNRVPHYSNQPQHF
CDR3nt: TGTGCCAGATCCAACAGGGTGCCCCATTATAGCAATCAGCCCCAGCATTTT

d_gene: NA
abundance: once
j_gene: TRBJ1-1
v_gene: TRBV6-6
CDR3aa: CASSPYKPNTEAFF
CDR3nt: TGTGCCAGCAGTCCCTACAAGCCAAACACTGAAGCTTTCTTT

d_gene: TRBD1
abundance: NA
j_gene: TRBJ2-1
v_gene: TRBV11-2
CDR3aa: CASSLYRGEQFF
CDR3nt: TGTGCCAGCAGCTTATACAGGGGTGAGCAGTTCTTC

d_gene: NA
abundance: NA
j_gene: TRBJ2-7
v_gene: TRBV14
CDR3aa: CASSLRRRGPLYEQYF
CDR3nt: TGTGCCAGCAGCCTAAGACGGAGGGGGCCACTCTACGAGCAGTACTTC

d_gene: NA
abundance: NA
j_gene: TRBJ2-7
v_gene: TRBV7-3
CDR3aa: CASSLTPVGEQYF
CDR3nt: TGTGCCAGCAGCTTAACACCCGTGGGCGAGCAGTACTTC

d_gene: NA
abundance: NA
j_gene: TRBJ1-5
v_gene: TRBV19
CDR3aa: CASSRWVGDSNQPQHF
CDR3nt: TGTGCCAGTAGTCGGTGGGTCGGGGATAGCAATCAGCCCCAGCATTTT

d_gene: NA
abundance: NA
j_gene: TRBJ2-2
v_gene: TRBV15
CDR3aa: CATSRPPVWRDDTGELFF
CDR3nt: TGTGCCACCAGCAGACCACCCGTATGGAGGGACGACACCGGGGAGCTGTTTTTT